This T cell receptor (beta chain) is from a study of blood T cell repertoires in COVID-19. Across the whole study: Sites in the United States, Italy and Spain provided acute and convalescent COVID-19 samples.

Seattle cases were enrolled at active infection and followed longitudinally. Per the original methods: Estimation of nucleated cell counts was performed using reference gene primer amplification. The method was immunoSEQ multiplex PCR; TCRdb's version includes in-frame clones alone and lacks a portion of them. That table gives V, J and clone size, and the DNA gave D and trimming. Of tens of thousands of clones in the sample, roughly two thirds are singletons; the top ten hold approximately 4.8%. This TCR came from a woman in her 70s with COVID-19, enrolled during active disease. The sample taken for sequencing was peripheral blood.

CDR3 residues: CASRTGSGSNQPQHF. CDR3 DNA sequence: TGTGCCAGCAGGACAGGGTCCGGGAGCAATCAGCCCCAGCATTTT. The rearrangement uses TRBV2 and TRBJ1-5; 7 bases are shared with TRBD1. V shed 6 bases, J shed 1 base, and the junction held 6 bases outside the gene matches. CDR1 and CDR2 (germline): SNHLY, FYNNEI. CDR3 size: 15 residues.